Listed below are T cell receptor beta chains from one sample, sequenced in a study of chemoradiotherapy in HPV16-positive cancers. Sequencing used immunoSEQ multiplex PCR; TCRdb keeps in-frame clones, though not all of them. The sample lists tens of thousands of clones; around 90% were seen once. The sample consisted of blood, taken from a patient who underwent chemoradiotherapy. Receptors originate from a human donor with HPV-associated anogenital cancer. CDR3s include the opening cysteine and the closing phenylalanine or tryptophan. D genes are given only for firm matches. The size field is filled for only some rows; it gives once, few, many or a size class.

CDR3aa,CDR3nt,j_gene,v_gene,d_gene,abundance
CASSSSTGRLNYEQYF,TGTGCCAGCAGCTCATCGACAGGACGGTTAAACTACGAGCAGTACTTC,TRBJ2-7,TRBV11-2,-,-
CASSLAIPGYGYTF,TGTGCCAGCAGCTTAGCGATCCCAGGCTATGGCTACACCTTC,TRBJ1-2,TRBV7-2,-,-
CASSRRDRYYEQYF,TGTGCCAGCAGTCGCCGGGACAGATACTACGAGCAGTACTTC,TRBJ2-7,TRBV28,TRBD1,-
CASSEWGQETQYF,TGTGCCAGCAGTGAATGGGGACAAGAGACCCAGTACTTC,TRBJ2-5,TRBV25-1,-,-
CASSFQSQETQYF,TGTGCCAGCAGTTTTCAGAGTCAAGAGACCCAGTACTTC,TRBJ2-5,TRBV27,-,-
CASSQALRLAGWQETQYF,TGTGCCAGCAGCCAAGCCCTAAGACTAGCGGGATGGCAAGAGACCCAGTACTTC,TRBJ2-5,TRBV14,TRBD2,-
CASSFRLEAFF,TGTGCCAGCAGTTTCCGCCTTGAAGCTTTCTTT,TRBJ1-1,TRBV6-6,-,-
CASPLGGEVETQYF,TGTGCCAGTCCCCTGGGGGGAGAGGTGGAGACCCAGTACTTC,TRBJ2-5,TRBV6-5,-,-
CASSPRLGVANTEAFF,TGTGCCAGCAGCCCGCGACTTGGAGTCGCGAACACTGAAGCTTTCTTT,TRBJ1-1,TRBV13,-,once
CASSSRGQSYEQYF,TGTGCCAGCAGCTCACGGGGACAGAGCTACGAGCAGTACTTC,TRBJ2-7,TRBV4-2,TRBD1,-
CASRGALGGNEQFF,TGCGCCAGCAGAGGCGCTCTGGGGGGCAATGAGCAGTTCTTC,TRBJ2-1,TRBV5-1,-,-
CASSLWGDVSLQTQETQYF,TGTGCCAGCAGCTTATGGGGGGATGTTTCGCTACAAACACAAGAGACCCAGTACTTC,TRBJ2-5,TRBV7-6,-,-
CASSPPAGGETQYF,TGCGCCAGCAGCCCCCCAGCGGGAGGAGAGACCCAGTACTTC,TRBJ2-5,TRBV5-1,TRBD2,-
CAWSVAFSYEQYF,TGTGCCTGGAGTGTCGCGTTCTCCTACGAGCAGTACTTC,TRBJ2-7,TRBV30,-,-
CASGVTYNEQFF,TGTGCCAGCGGGGTTACCTACAATGAGCAGTTCTTC,TRBJ2-1,TRBV7-8,-,few
CASSLNQVSNEQFF,TGTGCCAGCAGCTTAAACCAGGTGTCCAATGAGCAGTTCTTC,TRBJ2-1,TRBV7-3,-,-
CASSLGGSIDEQYF,TGTGCCAGCAGCTTAGGCGGCAGTATAGATGAGCAGTACTTC,TRBJ2-7,TRBV7-2,-,-
CASSAGQHNQPQHF,TGTGCCAGCAGCGCAGGACAGCACAATCAGCCCCAGCATTTT,TRBJ1-5,TRBV4-2,-,-
CASRDLQETQYF,TGTGCCAGCCGGGACCTCCAAGAGACCCAGTACTTC,TRBJ2-5,TRBV5-5,-,-
CAWSVSQGSEQYF,TGTGCCTGGAGTGTTTCACAGGGATCCGAGCAGTACTTC,TRBJ2-7,TRBV30,-,-
CASSYSFGQGLLLFNEKLFF,TGTGCCAGCAGTTACTCGTTCGGACAGGGCCTCCTTCTTTTCAATGAAAAACTGTTTTTT,TRBJ1-4,TRBV6-7,TRBD1,-
CSVDGGAGEKLFF,TGCAGCGTTGACGGGGGGGCGGGGGAAAAACTGTTTTTT,TRBJ1-4,TRBV29-1,-,once
CASRLTGARGEKLFF,TGCGCCAGCAGGCTTACCGGGGCCAGAGGCGAAAAACTGTTTTTT,TRBJ1-4,TRBV4-1,-,-
CASRARDTFVDTQYF,TGTGCCAGCCGGGCACGGGACACCTTTGTCGATACGCAGTATTTT,TRBJ2-3,TRBV28,-,-
CASSEPGGAGELFF,TGTGCCAGCAGTGAACCGGGGGGGGCCGGGGAGCTGTTTTTT,TRBJ2-2,TRBV6-1,TRBD2,-
CASSTGSSSDGYEQYF,TGCGCCAGCAGTACGGGTTCCTCTAGCGACGGCTACGAGCAGTACTTC,TRBJ2-7,TRBV10-2,-,-
CASSPTTGGAEAFF,TGTGCCAGCAGCCCTACTACAGGGGGCGCAGAAGCTTTCTTT,TRBJ1-1,TRBV6-5,TRBD1,few
CASSQPGQGNNEQFF,TGTGCCAGCAGCCAACCGGGACAGGGGAACAATGAGCAGTTCTTC,TRBJ2-1,TRBV7-9,TRBD1,-
CASSFHPGTTYNSPLHF,TGCGCCAGCAGTTTCCACCCTGGGACTACTTATAATTCACCCCTCCACTTT,TRBJ1-6,TRBV5-1,-,-
CASSHQQVNTEAFF,TGTGCCAGCAGCCATCAACAGGTAAACACTGAAGCTTTCTTT,TRBJ1-1,TRBV5-4,-,-
CASSQYTDYTF,TGTGCCAGCAGCCAGTACACGGACTACACCTTC,TRBJ1-2,TRBV5-5,-,-
CAISEPGLEVYEQYF,TGTGCCATCAGTGAGCCGGGACTAGAAGTCTACGAGCAGTACTTC,TRBJ2-7,TRBV10-3,TRBD2,-
CASSLVYGTGDTGELFF,TGTGCCAGCAGCTTAGTCTATGGGACAGGGGACACCGGGGAGCTGTTTTTT,TRBJ2-2,TRBV7-2,TRBD1,-
CASSLGAAGLAGELFF,TGTGCCAGCAGCTTGGGGGCAGCGGGCCTCGCCGGGGAGCTGTTTTTT,TRBJ2-2,TRBV5-5,-,-
CASTGRAKTQYF,TGTGCCAGCACCGGCAGGGCGAAGACCCAGTACTTC,TRBJ2-5,TRBV7-2,-,-
CSVPRPSTDTQYF,TGCAGCGTTCCGCGGCCTAGCACAGATACGCAGTATTTT,TRBJ2-3,TRBV29-1,-,-
CASSYSIWAPLNEQFF,TGTGCCAGCAGTTACTCGATATGGGCCCCCCTCAATGAGCAGTTCTTC,TRBJ2-1,TRBV6-6,-,-
CASMDEKLFF,TGTGCCAGCATGGATGAAAAACTGTTTTTT,TRBJ1-4,TRBV6-1,-,once
CAWSVIDYGYTF,TGTGCCTGGAGTGTAATTGACTATGGCTACACCTTC,TRBJ1-2,TRBV30,-,-
CASSPPGKDTQYF,TGTGCCAGCTCACCACCGGGGAAAGATACGCAGTATTTT,TRBJ2-3,TRBV18,-,-
CASTPGGGDGYTF,TGTGCCAGCACCCCTGGAGGGGGCGATGGCTACACCTTC,TRBJ1-2,TRBV28,TRBD1,-
CASSPSDGYWYETQYF,TGTGCCAGCAGCCCCTCAGACGGGTACTGGTACGAGACCCAGTACTTC,TRBJ2-5,TRBV5-5,-,-
CASSLQSTGEYEQYF,TGTGCCAGCAGCTTACAAAGTACTGGAGAATACGAGCAGTACTTC,TRBJ2-7,TRBV7-3,-,-
CASKIGGEDTGELFF,TGCGCCAGCAAAATTGGGGGCGAGGACACCGGGGAGCTGTTTTTT,TRBJ2-2,TRBV10-2,-,-
CASRERAGNTIYF,TGTGCCAGTAGAGAAAGAGCTGGAAACACCATATATTTT,TRBJ1-3,TRBV19,-,-
CAWSPTGGSTEAFF,TGTGCCTGGAGCCCCACGGGGGGTAGCACTGAAGCTTTCTTT,TRBJ1-1,TRBV30,-,-
CACTRDRSIWGANVLTF,TGTGCCTGCACTAGGGACAGGTCTATCTGGGGGGCCAACGTCCTGACTTTC,TRBJ2-6,TRBV30,TRBD1,-
CASSARDGNQPQHF,TGTGCCAGCAGTGCCCGGGACGGCAATCAGCCCCAGCATTTT,TRBJ1-5,TRBV6-6,-,-
CASSPPSAYEQYF,TGTGCCAGCTCACCTCCGTCGGCCTACGAGCAGTACTTC,TRBJ2-7,TRBV18,-,-
CASSFSVIKGGEQYF,TGTGCCAGCAGCTTTTCCGTCATTAAAGGTGGAGAGCAGTACTTC,TRBJ2-7,TRBV2,-,-
CASSLGIGEAFF,TGTGCCAGCAGTTTAGGGATCGGTGAAGCTTTCTTT,TRBJ1-1,TRBV28,-,-
CASSQDSGGYYNEQFF,TGCGCCAGCAGCCAAGATTCGGGGGGTTACTACAATGAGCAGTTCTTC,TRBJ2-1,TRBV4-3,TRBD2,-
CASSYLPGQGAPTQYF,TGTGCCAGCAGTTACCTCCCGGGACAGGGGGCCCCGACCCAGTACTTC,TRBJ2-5,TRBV28,TRBD1,-